This T cell receptor beta chain appears in the sequencing data of a study of OX40 agonist ivuxolimab in advanced cancers. Germline V CDR1 and CDR2: SNHLY, FYNNEI. The V end was cut by 7 bases, the J end by 2 bases, with 13 bases between. The CDR3 consists of 14 residues. Produced via immunoSEQ multiplex PCR; TCRdb's table is partial and in-frame only. This table has more than 12,000 clones, approximately 90% appearing once. The specimen comprised CD4+ or CD8+ T cells sorted from blood, sampled in a trial of the OX40 agonist ivuxolimab. The receptor's source is an adult with an advanced solid tumor such as melanoma, head and neck, liver or kidney cancer. The chain combines TRBV2 with TRBJ2-3; no firm D call. In DNA form, the CDR3 reads TGTGCCAGCACCAAAGCCGACTTCACAGATACGCAGTATTTT. This codes for CASTKADFTDTQYF.